The 24 T cell receptor beta chains given below trace back to one sample, sequenced in a study of T cells in Graves' hyperthyroidism and ophthalmopathy. RNA transcripts were the template for amplifying TCR beta CDR3 regions. HTBI primers drove first-round RT-PCR of the TCR CDR3. TCRdb ran MiXCR on the multiplex PCR reads and lists one entry per CDR3 protein. The sample yields some 490,000 distinct CDR3 sequences, 20% to 25% seen once. The specimen sequenced was blood. Receptors were obtained from a woman aged 70-85 years with Graves' ophthalmopathy.

The table lists this clonotype with a count of one. J is TRBJ2-6 and V is TRBV5-1, with a tentative D call TRBD1 (7 bases). The CDR3 extends over 16 amino acids. V was trimmed by 3 bases and J by 0 bases, leaving 10 bases between them. The germline V gene encodes CDR1 SGHRS and CDR2 YFSETQ. The CDR3 sequence is CASSWGDSSGANVLTF. The CDR3, as DNA: TGCGCCAGCAGCTGGGGGGACAGCTCTGGGGCCAACGTCCTGACTTTC.

This clonotype appeared many times. The chain joins TRBV28 to TRBJ1-4; 7 bases fit TRBD1. Germline V gene data show CDR1 as MDHEN and CDR2 as SYDVKM. This CDR3 comprises 14 residues. After removal of 7 bases from V and 5 bases from J, the junction contained 7 bases not matched to a gene. The CDR3 protein is CASTKIQGNEKLFF. In nucleotides, the CDR3 is TGTGCCAGCACAAAGATACAGGGGAATGAAAAACTGTTTTTT.

This clonotype has just a few counts. J is TRBJ1-2 and V is TRBV27; TRBD1 might be the D (5 bases). There are 15 residues in the CDR3. Germline V gene lookup returns CDR1 MNHEY and CDR2 SMNVEV (reference sequence). Between the trimmed V and J ends, which lost 3 bases and 4 bases, there was a span of 15 bases. The CDR3 nucleotides are TGTGCCAGCAGTTTGGGTTGGGGGGGAAGCTATGGCTACACCTTC. It is translated as CASSLGWGGSYGYTF.

The CDR3 sequence is CSARTGTSGAGTDTQYF. CDR3 sequence (DNA): TGCAGTGCTCGCACCGGGACTAGCGGCGCCGGCACAGATACGCAGTATTTT. The chain is built from TRBV20-1 and TRBJ2-3; TRBD2 matches 11 bases. This CDR3 contains 17 residues. Per the germline V gene, CDR1 is DFQATT and CDR2 is SNEGSKA (reference sequence). With 5 bases clipped from V and 1 base from J, the junction kept 11 bases outside the gene matches.

The chain uses TRBV11-1 and TRBJ1-6; 8 bases are a match to TRBD1. Germline CDR1 SGHAT, CDR2 FQDESV (reference sequence). The CDR3 totals 15 residues. V lost 1 base, J lost 9 bases, and 5 bases stayed unmatched. As DNA, the CDR3 is TGTGCCAGCAGCTTAGGAGGGACAGGAACTTCACCCCTCCACTTT. It is translated as CASSLGGTGTSPLHF.

The chain uses TRBV20-1 and TRBJ2-2, with 10 bases fitting TRBD2. Germline V gene lookup returns CDR1 DFQATT and CDR2 SNEGSKA (reference sequence). The CDR3 contains 14 residues. V was pared by 6 bases and J by 5 bases, with 6 bases of the junction left unmatched. The CDR3 loop reads CSAGRTSGTGELFF. CDR3 in DNA: TGCAGTGCCGGTAGGACTAGCGGAACCGGGGAGCTGTTTTTT.

The rearrangement uses TRBV29-1 and TRBJ1-1; D gene uncertain. Trimming removed 6 bases from V and 1 base from J, with 12 bases in between. The CDR3 sequence is 13 residues long. Germline V CDR1 and CDR2: SQVTM, ANQGSEA. The CDR3 coding sequence is TGCAGCGTCTTACGGGCCCCGAACACTGAAGCTTTCTTT. This sequence encodes CSVLRAPNTEAFF.

The CDR3 DNA reads as TGCAGCGGGTTCAGTTCGGAGACCCAGTACTTC. It is translated as CSGFSSETQYF. The V gene is TRBV29-1, the J gene TRBJ2-5, with D hard to call. Germline CDR1 reads SQVTM; CDR2 reads ANQGSEA. The CDR3 spans 11 residues. V was shortened by 7 bases and J by 5 bases, with 11 bases between the two germline ends.

This clonotype was counted a few times. The CDR3 is CASSLESVGSSSYEQYF. The CDR3 nucleotides are TGTGCCAGCAGTTTAGAATCGGTCGGATCGAGCTCCTACGAGCAGTACTTC. The chain employs TRBV28 and TRBJ2-7; D remains unclear. The germline CDR1 and CDR2 sequences are MDHEN and SYDVKM. V dropped 2 bases and J dropped 0 bases, with 17 bases sitting between them. The CDR3 is 17 residues long.

This clonotype showed up just a few times. CDR3 in amino acids: CASSPETGVNSPLHF. In DNA, the CDR3 is TGCGCCAGCAGCCCCGAGACAGGGGTTAATTCACCCCTCCACTTT. The rearrangement joins TRBV5-1 to TRBJ1-6; TRBD1 agrees at 8 bases. V lost 4 bases to trimming and J lost 6 bases; unmatched junction nucleotides: 6. The CDR3 is 15 residues long. Germline loops: CDR1 SGHRS, CDR2 YFSETQ.

V and J are TRBV11-2 and TRBJ1-2, with D possibly TRBD1 on 5 matching bases. With 5 bases removed from V and 1 base from J, the gap between germline ends came to 14 bases. The germline CDR1 and CDR2 sequences are SGHAT and FQNNGV. The CDR3 length is 15 residues. The CDR3 is CASSDSTALNYGYTF. The CDR3 DNA follows: TGTGCCAGCAGCGACAGCACAGCTCTTAACTATGGCTACACCTTC.

This clonotype was seen a handful of times. This chain links TRBV15 with TRBJ1-6; possibly TRBD1 for D (5 bases). Trimming took off 1 base at V and 5 bases at J, with 9 bases between the two ends. Germline assignment: CDR1 LNHNV and CDR2 YYDKDF (reference sequence). This CDR3 is 15 amino acids long. The CDR3 DNA follows: TGTGCCACCAGCAGAGGGGGGTCAGATAATTCACCCCTCCACTTT. Encoded protein: CATSRGGSDNSPLHF.

Concerning this clonotype: A much larger clonotype is one base distant, so this may be a read error. V is TRBV7-2 and J is TRBJ2-1; no clear D gene. This CDR3 is built from 14 residues. Germline CDR1 and CDR2: SGHTA and FQGNSA. Between the trimmed V and J ends, which lost 5 bases and 10 bases, there was a span of 18 bases. The CDR3 DNA sequence: TGTGCCAGCAGCAGTAGCCACTCCACCTACGAGCAGTTCTTC. This encodes CASSSSHSTYEQFF.

The genes are TRBV20-1 and TRBJ1-1; D is possibly TRBD1 (5 bases). The germline V and J ends were trimmed by 6 bases and 0 bases, with 14 bases remaining between them. The CDR3 runs 14 residues. The V gene's germline CDR1 is DFQATT and CDR2 SNEGSKA (reference sequence). CDR3 DNA sequence: TGCAGTGCCCCCGCCGGGGGAATGAACACTGAAGCTTTCTTT. This translates into CSAPAGGMNTEAFF.

V gene TRBV28 combines with J gene TRBJ2-7, with 13 bases that match TRBD2. J lost 5 bases, V lost 8 bases, and 9 bases had no gene match. Germline V lookup: CDR1 MDHEN, CDR2 SYDVKM. The CDR3 has 15 amino acids. The CDR3 is CASSKGLAGDDEQYF. CDR3 bases: TGTGCCAGCTCAAAAGGACTAGCGGGAGACGACGAGCAGTACTTC.

This clonotype occurred a few times. This chain uses TRBV29-1 with TRBJ2-7; D remains ambiguous. V was shortened by 2 bases and J by 0 bases, with 2 bases between the two germline ends. The CDR3 totals 11 residues. From germline, CDR1 is SQVTM and CDR2 ANQGSEA. CDR3 sequence (DNA): TGCAGCGTTGAATACTCCTACGAGCAGTACTTC. Translation gives CSVEYSYEQYF.

This clonotype was found a few times. In DNA, the CDR3 is TGTGCCAGCACCATGGGACAGTCGGGCCGGGAGACCCAGTACTTC. Protein product: CASTMGQSGRETQYF. This chain connects TRBV7-9 to TRBJ2-5; 7 bases fit TRBD1. The V gene end was trimmed by 7 bases and the J gene end by 5 bases; junction bases not matched to a gene: 13. Looked up from germline, CDR1 is SEHNR and CDR2 is FQNEAQ (reference sequence). This CDR3 spans 15 amino acids.

This clonotype was seen only a few times. J is TRBJ1-2 and V is TRBV12-3 or TRBV12-4; possible D gene TRBD1, 6 bases. There are 13 residues in the CDR3. With 8 bases removed from V and 5 bases from J, the gap between germline ends came to 15 bases. The chain's CDR3 is CASRPQGSYGYTF. The CDR3 DNA is TGTGCCAGCCGGCCACAGGGTTCTTATGGCTACACCTTC.

A few counts support this clonotype. The chain is built from TRBV5-1 and TRBJ2-2; 7 nucleotides match TRBD1. The CDR3 has 14 amino acids. CDR1 and CDR2 (germline): SGHRS, YFSETQ. V was clipped by 6 bases and J by 0 bases; unmatched bases: 2. The CDR3 protein is CASTGQSNTGELFF. CDR3 coding DNA: TGCGCCAGCACGGGACAGTCGAACACCGGGGAGCTGTTTTTT.

In its sample, this clonotype was seen many times. The chain joins TRBV28 to TRBJ2-5; the match to TRBD1 covers 8 bases. CDR3 size: 13 residues. Trimming took 7 bases from V and 7 from J; bases not matched to a gene: 8. Germline V CDR1 and CDR2: MDHEN, SYDVKM. The CDR3 DNA is TGTGCCAGCAAGGAGACAGGGGATGGGACCCAGTACTTC. It codes for CASKETGDGTQYF. Using reference TRBV28 and TRBJ2-5 for the parts outside the CDR3, the full variable domain is DVKVTQSSRYLVKRTGEKVFLECVQDMDHENMFWYRQDPGLGLRLIYFSYDVKMKEKGDIPEGYSVSREKKERFSLILESASTNQTSMYLCASKETGDGTQYFGPGTRLLVL.

The CDR3, as DNA: TGTGCCAGCAGCCAAGATGCGGACTCTCTCTGGGGCGAGCAGTACTTC. Encoded protein: CASSQDADSLWGEQYF. V and J are TRBV4-2 and TRBJ2-7, with a tentative D call TRBD2 (5 bases). This CDR3 region has 16 residues. V lost 0 bases, J lost 6 bases, and 18 bases lay in between. Germline V gene sequence: CDR1 LGHNA, CDR2 YNFKEQ.

This clonotype was counted ten times or more. The chain recombines TRBV27 with TRBJ2-3; 7 positions match TRBD2. With 0 bases clipped from V and 5 bases from J, the junction kept 2 bases outside the gene matches. Per the germline V gene, CDR1 is MNHEY and CDR2 is SMNVEV (reference sequence). The length of the CDR3 is 14 residues. The CDR3 DNA reads as TGTGCCAGCAGTTTATCGCCTAGCGGAGATACGCAGTATTTT. Translation: CASSLSPSGDTQYF.

This clonotype appeared a few times. V is TRBV20-1 and J is TRBJ2-6; tentative D call: TRBD1 (6 bases). This CDR3 has 15 residues. V lost 6 bases and J 2 bases, leaving 14 bases between the germline ends. The germline V gene encodes CDR1 DFQATT and CDR2 SNEGSKA (reference sequence). The CDR3 nucleotides read TGCAGTGCACGAACACACAGGGCTGGGGCCAACGTCCTGACTTTC. The encoded protein is CSARTHRAGANVLTF.

This clonotype was seen only a few times. The chain recombines TRBV2 with TRBJ2-7; the match to TRBD1 covers 8 bases. The CDR3 is 13 amino acids. The junction had 8 bases not matched to a gene; V was cut back by 9 bases and J by 4 bases. Per germline, CDR1 SNHLY and CDR2 FYNNEI. The CDR3 sequence: CASFRDRTYEQYF. The CDR3 DNA is TGTGCCAGTTTCCGGGACAGGACTTACGAGCAGTACTTC.